This is a list of T cell receptor beta chains from one sample in a study of T cells in Graves' hyperthyroidism and ophthalmopathy. MiXCR, run by TCRdb on the multiplex PCR reads, gives a single entry per CDR3 protein. The sample contains 450,000 to 650,000 distinct CDR3 sequences, roughly 20% of which appear only once. The sequencing input was blood. These receptors originate from a man aged 18 to 30 with Graves' hyperthyroidism. Both conserved end residues are part of each CDR3. Each record gives: clone size, J gene, V gene, CDR3 protein. Clone sizes are given selectively: once, few, many, or a class where the clone is expanded.

abundance: .
j_gene: TRBJ1-2
v_gene: TRBV7-8
CDR3aa: CASSPRGWGYTF

abundance: .
j_gene: TRBJ2-6
v_gene: TRBV6-1
CDR3aa: CASSDWGGTNVLTF

abundance: few
j_gene: TRBJ1-1
v_gene: TRBV28
CDR3aa: CASSLEGWNTEAFF

abundance: .
j_gene: TRBJ1-1
v_gene: TRBV6-1
CDR3aa: CASMEDRATEAFF

abundance: many
j_gene: TRBJ1-5
v_gene: TRBV12-3/TRBV12-4
CDR3aa: CASSLRGQMKF

abundance: few
j_gene: TRBJ2-7
v_gene: TRBV28
CDR3aa: CASSFKPGVYEQYF

abundance: .
j_gene: TRBJ2-7
v_gene: TRBV7-2
CDR3aa: CASSNSGAALYEQYF

abundance: many
j_gene: TRBJ1-3
v_gene: TRBV2
CDR3aa: CASSEVARGNTIYF

abundance: many
j_gene: TRBJ2-7
v_gene: TRBV5-1
CDR3aa: CASSQQATSYEQYF

abundance: once
j_gene: TRBJ2-7
v_gene: TRBV14
CDR3aa: CASSQDRTNEQYF

abundance: many
j_gene: TRBJ1-1
v_gene: TRBV27
CDR3aa: CAGGAEAFF

abundance: many
j_gene: TRBJ2-7
v_gene: TRBV4-1
CDR3aa: CASSPTSGGAYEQYF

abundance: .
j_gene: TRBJ2-5
v_gene: TRBV6-2/TRBV6-3
CDR3aa: CASSGRWGETQYF

abundance: many
j_gene: TRBJ2-7
v_gene: TRBV6-1
CDR3aa: CASSGLAGAGEQYF

abundance: few
j_gene: TRBJ1-5
v_gene: TRBV27
CDR3aa: CASSLVRGARNQPQHF

abundance: .
j_gene: TRBJ2-1
v_gene: TRBV20-1
CDR3aa: CSARDLGTGGNEQFF

abundance: few
j_gene: TRBJ2-7
v_gene: TRBV30
CDR3aa: CAWTGTGWHEQYF

abundance: many
j_gene: TRBJ2-3
v_gene: TRBV6-2/TRBV6-3
CDR3aa: CASNPGQASDTQYF

abundance: many
j_gene: TRBJ2-2
v_gene: TRBV6-1
CDR3aa: CASSDVPRAGELFF

abundance: once
j_gene: TRBJ1-1
v_gene: TRBV24-1
CDR3aa: CATSRTRVRRAFF

abundance: few
j_gene: TRBJ1-2
v_gene: TRBV28
CDR3aa: CASSLEGGYTF

abundance: .
j_gene: TRBJ1-1
v_gene: TRBV2
CDR3aa: CASSVIAGGRNTEAFF

abundance: many
j_gene: TRBJ2-7
v_gene: TRBV20-1
CDR3aa: CSARDMRITTYEQYF

abundance: many
j_gene: TRBJ1-2
v_gene: TRBV28
CDR3aa: CASSLLGQGYGYTF

abundance: many
j_gene: TRBJ2-2
v_gene: TRBV6-2/TRBV6-3
CDR3aa: CASSYAPSAGELFF

abundance: .
j_gene: TRBJ2-7
v_gene: TRBV20-1
CDR3aa: CSAITSPWAGEQYF

abundance: .
j_gene: TRBJ2-7
v_gene: TRBV20-1
CDR3aa: CSARGVYLYEQYF

abundance: many
j_gene: TRBJ2-2
v_gene: TRBV27
CDR3aa: CASTWGTSGTGELFF

abundance: .
j_gene: TRBJ2-2
v_gene: TRBV20-1
CDR3aa: CSASGLAGGPGTGELFF

abundance: .
j_gene: TRBJ2-7
v_gene: TRBV28
CDR3aa: CASIRGGAFYEQYF

abundance: .
j_gene: TRBJ2-7
v_gene: TRBV5-1
CDR3aa: CASSLVFPGGSYEQYF